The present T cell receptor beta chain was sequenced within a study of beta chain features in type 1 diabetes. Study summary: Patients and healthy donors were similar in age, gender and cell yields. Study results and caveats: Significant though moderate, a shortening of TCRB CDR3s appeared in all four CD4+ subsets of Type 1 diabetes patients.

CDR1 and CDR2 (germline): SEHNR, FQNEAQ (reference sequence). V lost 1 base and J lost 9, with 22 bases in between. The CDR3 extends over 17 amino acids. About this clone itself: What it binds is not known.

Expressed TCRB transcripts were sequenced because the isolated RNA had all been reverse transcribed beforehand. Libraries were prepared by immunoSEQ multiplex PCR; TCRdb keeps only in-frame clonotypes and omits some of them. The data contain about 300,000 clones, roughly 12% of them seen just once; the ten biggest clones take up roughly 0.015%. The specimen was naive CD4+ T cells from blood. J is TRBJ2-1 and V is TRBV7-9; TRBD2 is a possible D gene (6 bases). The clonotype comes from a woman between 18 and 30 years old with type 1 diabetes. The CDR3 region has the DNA TGTGCCAGCAGCTTAGAGCGGCCTAGCGCCCAGGGAGCTGAGCAGTTCTTC. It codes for CASSLERPSAQGAEQFF.